Listed below are T cell receptor beta chains from one sample, sequenced in a study of shared clonotypes between healthy human individuals. Assay used: immunoSEQ multiplex PCR; TCRdb lists only in-frame clones, some missing. The sample yields approximately 1,000,000 clones, approximately 80% seen once. The specimen was memory CD4+ T cells from PBMCs. Receptor source: a man between 18 and 29 years old in good health. Some clones in this sample may be carry-over from other donors' samples. CDR3s include the opening cysteine and the closing phenylalanine or tryptophan. Each record gives: V gene, clone size, J gene, D gene, CDR3 length, CDR3 protein, CDR3 DNA. The D gene is left open where the match is weak. A row's size may be missing; if present it is once, few, many or a size class.

TRBV10-3	.	TRBJ2-4	.	16	CAISESGGLAKNIQYF	TGTGCCATCAGTGAGTCGGGGGGCCTAGCCAAAAACATTCAGTACTTC
TRBV6-5	.	TRBJ2-3	.	13	CASSSTGTDTQYF	TGTGCCAGCAGCTCTACAGGGACAGATACGCAGTATTTT
TRBV2	.	TRBJ2-3	TRBD2	14	CASSPSGRGDTQYF	TGTGCCAGCAGCCCTAGCGGGAGGGGAGATACGCAGTATTTT
TRBV9	few	TRBJ2-3	TRBD2	15	CASSVSGRGTDTQYF	TGTGCCAGCAGCGTTAGCGGGAGGGGCACAGATACGCAGTATTTT
TRBV7-3	.	TRBJ2-1	TRBD2	16	CASSRTSGSFGNEQFF	TGTGCCAGCAGCCGAACTAGCGGGAGCTTTGGGAATGAGCAGTTCTTC
TRBV4-2	.	TRBJ1-2	.	17	CASSQDTDRGLDYGYTF	TGTGCCAGCAGCCAAGATACGGATAGAGGGCTAGACTATGGCTACACCTTC
TRBV9	few	TRBJ2-1	.	18	CASSQGTAGSGGYNEQFF	TGTGCCAGCTCACAAGGGACGGCCGGTAGCGGTGGGTACAATGAGCAGTTCTTC
TRBV5-1	.	TRBJ2-5	TRBD2	17	CASSRLSMTSGLETQYF	TGCGCCAGCAGCAGGCTCTCAATGACTAGCGGGTTAGAGACCCAGTACTTC
TRBV25-1	few	TRBJ2-1	.	15	CASSRGQGRGVEQFF	TGTGCCAGCAGCCGAGGGCAAGGGCGTGGGGTTGAGCAGTTCTTC
TRBV6-1	once	TRBJ2-7	.	11	CASSEEAEQYF	TGTGCCAGCAGTGAAGAGGCCGAGCAGTACTTC
TRBV9	.	TRBJ2-3	.	15	CASSPLVGEGDTQYF	TGTGCCAGCAGCCCCCTGGTCGGGGAAGGAGATACGCAGTATTTT
TRBV9	many	TRBJ2-3	TRBD2	15	CASSQAGGPPDTQYF	TGTGCCAGCAGCCAAGCGGGAGGGCCCCCAGATACGCAGTATTTT
TRBV4-2	few	TRBJ1-2	.	14	CASSQAQWDYGYTF	TGTGCCAGCAGCCAGGCCCAATGGGACTATGGCTACACCTTC
TRBV28	.	TRBJ2-4	TRBD1	16	CASSPLGQGAKNIQYF	TGTGCCAGCAGTCCCTTGGGACAGGGAGCCAAAAACATTCAGTACTTC
TRBV6-1	few	TRBJ2-2	.	15	CASSPTVVNTGELFF	TGTGCCAGCAGCCCAACGGTTGTGAACACCGGGGAGCTGTTTTTT
TRBV7-3	.	TRBJ2-3	.	16	CASSFLPGRSTDTQYF	TGTGCCAGCAGCTTCCTCCCTGGGCGGAGCACAGATACGCAGTATTTT
TRBV6-5	.	TRBJ1-5	.	13	CASSYYSNQPQHF	TGTGCCAGCAGTTACTACAGCAATCAGCCCCAGCATTTT
TRBV5-1	.	TRBJ2-3	.	15	CASSLLQGSTDTQYF	TGCGCCAGCAGCTTATTACAGGGCAGCACAGATACGCAGTATTTT
TRBV6-1	few	TRBJ1-5	.	15	CASSERGRSNQPQHF	TGTGCCAGCAGTGAACGTGGTAGGAGCAATCAGCCCCAGCATTTT
TRBV2	.	TRBJ1-2	.	12	CASSLLWGGYTF	TGTGCCAGCAGTTTATTATGGGGTGGCTACACCTTC
TRBV11-1	.	TRBJ2-7	.	15	CASGGSGTHSYEQYF	TGTGCCAGCGGGGGATCCGGGACACACTCCTACGAGCAGTACTTC
TRBV6-6	.	TRBJ1-4	TRBD1	15	CASSWRTGGDEKLFF	TGTGCCAGCAGTTGGCGGACAGGGGGGGATGAAAAACTGTTTTTT
TRBV2	.	TRBJ2-6	.	16	CASRWTHSSGANVLTF	TGTGCCAGCAGGTGGACACATAGCTCTGGGGCCAACGTCCTGACTTTC
TRBV5-5	.	TRBJ1-3	.	12	CASSSIGNTIYF	TGTGCCAGCAGCTCGATTGGAAACACCATATATTTT
TRBV14	.	TRBJ2-7	.	13	CASSLTLPNEQYF	TGTGCCAGCAGCCTGACTCTTCCAAACGAGCAGTACTTC
TRBV28	.	TRBJ2-7	TRBD2	17	CASRQSLGLAGPYEQYF	TGTGCCAGCAGACAGAGCCTCGGACTAGCGGGACCCTACGAGCAGTACTTC
TRBV28	few	TRBJ2-3	.	15	CASSLGGAITDTQYF	TGTGCCAGCAGTTTAGGGGGGGCAATCACAGATACGCAGTATTTT
TRBV25-1	.	TRBJ1-2	TRBD1	16	CASSDPRQGADYGYTF	TGTGCCAGCAGTGACCCGCGACAGGGGGCAGACTATGGCTACACCTTC
TRBV5-6	.	TRBJ2-1	TRBD2	18	CASSLGLAATHTMMEQFF	TGTGCCAGCAGCTTGGGACTAGCCGCAACTCATACAATGATGGAGCAGTTCTTC
TRBV9	.	TRBJ2-7	.	15	CASSVGSALFYEQYF	TGTGCCAGCAGCGTAGGATCCGCCCTATTCTACGAGCAGTACTTC
TRBV7-6	once	TRBJ2-1	.	16	CASSLVLAETYNEQFF	TGTGCCAGCAGCTTAGTGTTAGCTGAGACCTACAATGAGCAGTTCTTC
TRBV11-2	.	TRBJ2-1	.	18	CASSLGPWRLSSYNEQFF	TGTGCCAGCAGCTTAGGACCCTGGCGGCTGAGCTCCTACAATGAGCAGTTCTTC
TRBV5-1	few	TRBJ1-1	.	14	CASSAGIGNTEAFF	TGCGCCAGCAGCGCCGGGATAGGAAACACTGAAGCTTTCTTT
TRBV7-9	.	TRBJ2-3	.	17	CASSLCVGKTDTDTQYF	TGTGCCAGCAGCTTGTGTGTGGGGAAGACAGACACAGATACGCAGTATTTT
TRBV7-3	.	TRBJ1-6	TRBD1	15	CASSTSGTGGSPLHF	TGTGCCAGCAGCACATCCGGGACAGGGGGTTCACCCCTCCACTTT
TRBV19	.	TRBJ1-2	.	14	CASSIRGQGYGYTF	TGTGCCAGTAGTATACGGGGGCAGGGCTATGGCTACACCTTC
TRBV7-8	.	TRBJ2-7	TRBD1	14	CASSRDRVSYEQYF	TGTGCCAGCTCCCGGGACAGGGTTTCCTACGAGCAGTACTTC
TRBV5-4	.	TRBJ2-2	.	14	CASSFRDTTGELFF	TGTGCCAGCAGCTTCCGGGATACCACCGGGGAGCTGTTTTTT
TRBV7-2	.	TRBJ1-2	.	11	CASSFYYGYTF	TGTGCCAGCAGCTTTTACTATGGCTACACCTTC
TRBV5-1	many	TRBJ1-1	TRBD1	14	CASSFSGGGTEAFF	TGCGCCAGCAGCTTTTCAGGGGGCGGCACTGAAGCTTTCTTT
TRBV9	.	TRBJ2-1	.	15	CASSVGGPSYNEQFF	TGTGCCAGCAGCGTCGGGGGTCCTTCCTACAATGAGCAGTTCTTC
TRBV4-1	many	TRBJ1-1	.	15	CASSQDSGRNTEAFF	TGCGCCAGCAGCCAGGACTCCGGTCGGAACACTGAAGCTTTCTTT
TRBV11-2	.	TRBJ2-2	TRBD2	16	CASSLIISGNSGELFF	TGTGCCAGCAGCTTAATTATTAGCGGGAACTCCGGGGAGCTGTTTTTT
TRBV6-5	few	TRBJ1-6	.	13	CASTAGHGSPLHF	TGTGCCAGCACCGCCGGCCATGGCTCACCCCTCCACTTT
TRBV7-9	.	TRBJ2-1	TRBD1	15	CASSLGQGAIDEQFF	TGTGCCAGCAGCTTAGGACAGGGGGCTATTGATGAGCAGTTCTTC
TRBV7-2	once	TRBJ2-7	.	17	CASSQLRQTIYLREQYF	TGTGCCAGCAGCCAACTAAGACAGACCATTTATCTCCGGGAGCAGTACTTC
TRBV5-1	few	TRBJ2-7	TRBD1	15	CASSLGDRGGSEQYF	TGCGCCAGCAGCTTGGGGGACAGGGGAGGGTCCGAGCAGTACTTC
TRBV18	.	TRBJ2-2	TRBD1	17	CASSRQGAHLSTGELFF	TGTGCCAGCTCGCGACAGGGGGCGCATCTCAGCACCGGGGAGCTGTTTTTT
TRBV19	.	TRBJ1-3	.	14	CASIPTGAGNTIYF	TGTGCCAGTATCCCCACGGGGGCTGGAAACACCATATATTTT
TRBV28	.	TRBJ2-2	.	16	CASSFWSGGNTGELFF	TGTGCCAGCAGTTTTTGGAGCGGCGGAAACACCGGGGAGCTGTTTTTT
TRBV5-1	.	TRBJ1-3	TRBD1	14	CASSGGTGRDTIYF	TGCGCCAGCAGCGGAGGGACAGGGAGGGACACCATATATTTT
TRBV5-1	.	TRBJ2-2	TRBD1	18	CASSLAENRGSIAGELFF	TGCGCCAGCAGCTTGGCCGAAAACAGGGGGAGCATCGCCGGGGAGCTGTTTTTT
TRBV18	.	TRBJ2-1	.	14	CASSPPGSYNEQFF	TGTGCCAGCTCTCCCCCTGGATCCTACAATGAGCAGTTCTTC
TRBV18	.	TRBJ2-5	.	14	CASSPLTGQETQYF	TGTGCCAGCTCACCACTAACAGGGCAAGAGACCCAGTACTTC